This T cell receptor (beta chain) was documented in a study of CD8 T cells in ankylosing spondylitis. It was by quantitative 5'-RACE with molecular barcodes that TCR beta libraries were made. TCRdb reprocessed the 5' RACE reads via MiXCR and lists one record per CDR3 protein. The sample contains approximately 540,000 distinct CDR3 sequences, about 13% of which appear only once. Study-level results: A TCR beta motif of 8 or 9 highly homologous variants appeared characteristic of ankylosing spondylitis blood. With a CD8+ phenotype, disease-linked clones were relatively rare in peripheral blood.

Germline CDR1 and CDR2: LNHDA and SQIVND (reference sequence). The CDR3 sequence is 14 residues long. The junction had 13 bases not matched to a gene; V was cut back by 11 bases and J by 8 bases. This clonotype was detected only once. What it binds is not known. This receptor was obtained from a male donor with ankylosing spondylitis. The chain recombines TRBV19 with TRBJ2-1; TRBD2 matches at 9 bases. Sequencing input: blood, either unsorted or a sorted T cell fraction (not recorded which). Written as DNA, the CDR3 is TGTGCCCGCCTAGAGGAAGCGGGAGGCGATGAGCAGTTCTTC. Protein: CARLEEAGGDEQFF. Full variable domain (rest looked up from reference TRBV19 and TRBJ2-1): DGGITQSPKYLFRKEGQNVTLSCEQNLNHDAMYWYRQDPGQGLRLIYYSQIVNDFQKGDIAEGYSVSREKKESFPLTVTSAQKNPTAFYLCARLEEAGGDEQFFGPGTRLTVL.